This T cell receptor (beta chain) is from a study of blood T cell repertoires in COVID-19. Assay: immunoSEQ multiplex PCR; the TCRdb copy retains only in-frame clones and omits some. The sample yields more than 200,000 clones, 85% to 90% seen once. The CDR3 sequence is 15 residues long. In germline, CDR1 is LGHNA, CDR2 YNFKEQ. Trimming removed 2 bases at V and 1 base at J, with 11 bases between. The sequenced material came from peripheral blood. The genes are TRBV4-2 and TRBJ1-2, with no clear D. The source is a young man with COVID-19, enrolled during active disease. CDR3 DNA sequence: TGTGCCAGCAGCCAAACTACCGGGAATAACTATGGCTACACCTTC. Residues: CASSQTTGNNYGYTF.